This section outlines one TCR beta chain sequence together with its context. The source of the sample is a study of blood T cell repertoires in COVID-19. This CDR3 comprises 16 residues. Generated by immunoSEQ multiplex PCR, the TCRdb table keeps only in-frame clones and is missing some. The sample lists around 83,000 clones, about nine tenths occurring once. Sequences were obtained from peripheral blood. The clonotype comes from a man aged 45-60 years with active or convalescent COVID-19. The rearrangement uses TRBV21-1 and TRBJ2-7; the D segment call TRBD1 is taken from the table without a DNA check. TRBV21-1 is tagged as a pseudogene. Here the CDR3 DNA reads TGTGCCAGCAGCGGGCAGACAGGGTTAGGGGCGCACGAGCAGTACTTC. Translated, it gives CASSGQTGLGAHEQYF.